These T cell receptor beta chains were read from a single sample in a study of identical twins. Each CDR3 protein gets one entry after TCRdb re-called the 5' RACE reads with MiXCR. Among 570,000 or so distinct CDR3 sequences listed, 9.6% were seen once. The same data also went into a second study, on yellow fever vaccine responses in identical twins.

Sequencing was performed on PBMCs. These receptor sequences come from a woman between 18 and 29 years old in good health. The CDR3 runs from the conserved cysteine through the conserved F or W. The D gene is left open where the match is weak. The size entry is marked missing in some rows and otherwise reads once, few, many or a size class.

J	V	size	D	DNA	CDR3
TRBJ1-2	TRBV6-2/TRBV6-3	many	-	TGTGTCCCCCGGCAAAACTATGGCTACACCTTC	CVPRQNYGYTF
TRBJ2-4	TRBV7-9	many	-	TGTGCCAGCAGCCCAGAGGGAGCGGCACTTGACAAAAACATTCAGTACTTC	CASSPEGAALDKNIQYF
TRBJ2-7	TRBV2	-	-	TGTGCCAGCAGTGCCGAGACTCTGGGCTACGAGCAGTACTTC	CASSAETLGYEQYF
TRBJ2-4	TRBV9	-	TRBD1	TGTGCCAGCAGCCCGACGACAGGGGGCGCCCCCAAAAACATTCAGTACTTC	CASSPTTGGAPKNIQYF
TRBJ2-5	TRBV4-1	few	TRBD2	TGCGCCAGCAGCCAAGATAGCGGGATTGAGACCCAGTACTTC	CASSQDSGIETQYF
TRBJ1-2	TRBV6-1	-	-	TGTGCCAGCGCGGTGGGAAATGGCTACACCTTC	CASAVGNGYTF
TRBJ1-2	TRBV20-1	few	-	TGCAGTGCTATGTCCTACAATAACTATGGCTACACCTTC	CSAMSYNNYGYTF
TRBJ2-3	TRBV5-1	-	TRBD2	TGCGCCAGCAGCTTGGGTCCAGCGGGAGGAACAGATACGCAGTATTTT	CASSLGPAGGTDTQYF
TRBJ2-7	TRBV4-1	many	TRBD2	TGCGCCAGCAGCCAAGGACTAGCGGACTACGAGCAGTACTTC	CASSQGLADYEQYF
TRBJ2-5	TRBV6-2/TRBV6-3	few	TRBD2	TGTGCCAGCGGCAAGCGGGAGGGCCGAGAGACCCAGTACTTC	CASGKREGRETQYF
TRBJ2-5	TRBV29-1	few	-	TGCAGCGTTGCAGGGACAGAGACCCAGTACTTC	CSVAGTETQYF
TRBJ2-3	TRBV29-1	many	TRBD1	TGCAGCGCCCGACTTGGGACAGGCACAGATACGCAGTATTTT	CSARLGTGTDTQYF
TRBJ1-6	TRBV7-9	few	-	TGTGCCAGCAGCTTAGAGGAGGGACATCCCCTCCACTTT	CASSLEEGHPLHF
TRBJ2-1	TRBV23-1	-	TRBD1	TGCGCCAGCCCTTCCCGGGGACAGGGGAGCTATGAGCAGTTCTTC	CASPSRGQGSYEQFF
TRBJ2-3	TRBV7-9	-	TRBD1	TGTGCCAGCAGCTCATCCGGGACAGGGCTATTCACAGATACGCAGTATTTT	CASSSSGTGLFTDTQYF
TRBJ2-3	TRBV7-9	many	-	TGTGCCAGCAGCTGGGCTCGAGAACAGGATACGCAGTATTTT	CASSWAREQDTQYF
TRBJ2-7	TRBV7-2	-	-	TGTGCCAGCAGCTTATTTGTCGCCGAGCAGTACTTC	CASSLFVAEQYF
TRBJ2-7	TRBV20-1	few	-	TGCAGTGCTAGAGATCCAGGGATGTTAAACTACGAGCAGTACTTC	CSARDPGMLNYEQYF
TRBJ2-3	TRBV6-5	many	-	TGTGCCAGCAGTTACCGGACTCCGATCACAGATACGCAGTATTTT	CASSYRTPITDTQYF
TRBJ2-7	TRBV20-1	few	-	TGCAGTGCTAGAAGGGCAGGGATCCACGAGCAGTACTTC	CSARRAGIHEQYF
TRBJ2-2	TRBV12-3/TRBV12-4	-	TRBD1	TGTGCCAGCAGTGACGGACAGGGTGTCACCGGGGAGCTGTTTTTT	CASSDGQGVTGELFF
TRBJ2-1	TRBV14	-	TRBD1	TGTGCCAGCAGCTACGTCCAGGGGGTCACCTACAATGAGCAGTTCTTC	CASSYVQGVTYNEQFF
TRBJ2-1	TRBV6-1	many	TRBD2	TGTGCCAGCAAGACGCTGCTAGCGGGAGGTTCCTACAATGAGCAGTTCTTC	CASKTLLAGGSYNEQFF
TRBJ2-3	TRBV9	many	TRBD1	TGTGCCAGCAGCGTAGAACAGGGGGCAGATACGCAGTATTTT	CASSVEQGADTQYF
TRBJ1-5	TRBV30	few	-	TGTGCCTGGAGTACCGGGGGCGATCAGCCCCAGCATTTT	CAWSTGGDQPQHF
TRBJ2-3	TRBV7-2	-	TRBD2	TGTGCCAGCAGCTTAGAACGGGAGGGAAGCACAGATACGCAGTATTTT	CASSLEREGSTDTQYF
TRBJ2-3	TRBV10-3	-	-	TGTGCCATCAGTGAGTCGTCGGCAGGGAGCGGTGCAGATACGCAGTATTTT	CAISESSAGSGADTQYF
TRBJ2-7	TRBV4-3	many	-	TGCGCCAGCAGCCAGGGGAGAGCCTACGAGCAGTACTTC	CASSQGRAYEQYF
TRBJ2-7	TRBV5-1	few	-	TGCGCCAGCAGCTTGGGGCAGTTCGGATCCTACGAGCAGTACTTC	CASSLGQFGSYEQYF
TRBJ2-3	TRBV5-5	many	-	TGTGCCAGCAGCCGGTTATTGAGCACAGATACGCAGTATTTT	CASSRLLSTDTQYF
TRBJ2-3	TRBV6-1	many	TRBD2	TGTGCCAGCAGTCCCAAGAGGCTAGCGGGACTCAGCACAGATACGCAGTATTTT	CASSPKRLAGLSTDTQYF